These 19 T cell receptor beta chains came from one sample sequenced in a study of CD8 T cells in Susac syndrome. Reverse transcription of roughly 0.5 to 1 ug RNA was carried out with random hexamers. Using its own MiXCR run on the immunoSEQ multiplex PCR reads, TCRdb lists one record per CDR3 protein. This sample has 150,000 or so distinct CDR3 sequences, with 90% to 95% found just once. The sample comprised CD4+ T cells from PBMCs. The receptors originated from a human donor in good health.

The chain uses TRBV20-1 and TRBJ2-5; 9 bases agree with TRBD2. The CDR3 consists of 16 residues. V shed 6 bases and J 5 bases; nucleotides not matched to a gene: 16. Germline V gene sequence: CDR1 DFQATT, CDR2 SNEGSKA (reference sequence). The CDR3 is CSATHYGGGARETQYF. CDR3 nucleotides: TGCAGTGCCACCCACTATGGCGGGGGGGCTCGGGAGACCCAGTACTTC.

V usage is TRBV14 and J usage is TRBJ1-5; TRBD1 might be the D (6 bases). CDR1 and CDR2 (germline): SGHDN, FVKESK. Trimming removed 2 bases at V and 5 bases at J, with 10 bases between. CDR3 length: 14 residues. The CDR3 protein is CASSQSGDHQPQHF. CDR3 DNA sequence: TGTGCCAGCAGCCAATCAGGGGACCATCAGCCCCAGCATTTT.

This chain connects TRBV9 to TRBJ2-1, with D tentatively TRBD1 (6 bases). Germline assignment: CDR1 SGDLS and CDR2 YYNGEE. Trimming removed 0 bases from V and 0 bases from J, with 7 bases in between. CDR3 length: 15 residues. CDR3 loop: CASSVEGDSYNEQFF. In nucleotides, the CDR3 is TGTGCCAGCAGCGTAGAGGGGGACTCCTACAATGAGCAGTTCTTC.

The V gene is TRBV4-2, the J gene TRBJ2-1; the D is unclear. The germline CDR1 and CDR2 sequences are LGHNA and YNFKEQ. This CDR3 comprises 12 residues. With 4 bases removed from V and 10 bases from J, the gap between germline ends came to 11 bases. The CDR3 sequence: CASSRGGAEQFF. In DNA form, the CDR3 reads TGTGCCAGCAGCCGAGGTGGAGCAGAGCAGTTCTTC.

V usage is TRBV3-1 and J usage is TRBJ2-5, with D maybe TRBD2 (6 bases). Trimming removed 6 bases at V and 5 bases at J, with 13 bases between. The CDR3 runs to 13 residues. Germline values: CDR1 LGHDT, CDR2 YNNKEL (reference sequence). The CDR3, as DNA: TGTGCCAGCAGTCCGAGTGGGAGGGAGACCCAGTACTTC. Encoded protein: CASSPSGRETQYF.

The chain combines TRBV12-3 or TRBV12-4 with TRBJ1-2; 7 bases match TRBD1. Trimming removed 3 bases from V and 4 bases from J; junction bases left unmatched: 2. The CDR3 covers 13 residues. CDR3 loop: CASSFAGGYGYTF. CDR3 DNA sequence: TGTGCCAGCAGTTTTGCAGGGGGCTATGGCTACACCTTC.

This CDR3 reads CASSLSPGQGEETQYF. The DNA of the CDR3 is TGCGCCAGCAGCTTGAGCCCGGGACAGGGGGAAGAGACCCAGTACTTC. This chain uses TRBV5-1 with TRBJ2-5; 11 nucleotides align to TRBD1. Germline trimming cut 1 base from V and 3 bases from J; bases unmatched to any gene: 5. The CDR3 is 16 amino acids. Germline CDR1 SGHRS, CDR2 YFSETQ.

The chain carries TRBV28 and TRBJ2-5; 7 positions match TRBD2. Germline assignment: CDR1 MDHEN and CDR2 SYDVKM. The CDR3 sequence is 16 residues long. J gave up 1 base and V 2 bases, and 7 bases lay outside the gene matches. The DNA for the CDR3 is TGTGCCAGCAGTTTACCGGGAGCGGGGAGCCAAGAGACCCAGTACTTC. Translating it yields CASSLPGAGSQETQYF.

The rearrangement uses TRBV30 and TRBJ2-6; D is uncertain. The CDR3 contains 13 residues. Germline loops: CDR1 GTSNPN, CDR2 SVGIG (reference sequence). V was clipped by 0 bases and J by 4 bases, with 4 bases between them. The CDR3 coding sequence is TGTGCCTGGAGTGTTGGGGGGGCCAACGTCCTGACTTTC. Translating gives CAWSVGGANVLTF.

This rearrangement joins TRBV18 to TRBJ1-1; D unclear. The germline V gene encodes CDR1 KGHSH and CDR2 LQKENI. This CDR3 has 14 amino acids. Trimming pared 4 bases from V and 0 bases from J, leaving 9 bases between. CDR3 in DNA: TGTGCCAGCTCACTCCAGTCGGTGAACACTGAAGCTTTCTTT. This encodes CASSLQSVNTEAFF.

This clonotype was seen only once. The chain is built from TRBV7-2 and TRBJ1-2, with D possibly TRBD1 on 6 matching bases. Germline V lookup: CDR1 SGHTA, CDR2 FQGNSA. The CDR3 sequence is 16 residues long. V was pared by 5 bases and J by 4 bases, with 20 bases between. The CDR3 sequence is CASSPDRTERTYGYTF. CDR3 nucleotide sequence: TGTGCCAGCAGCCCCGATAGGACAGAGCGGACCTATGGCTACACCTTC. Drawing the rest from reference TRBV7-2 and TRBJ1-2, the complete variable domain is GAGVSQSPSNKVTEKGKDVELRCDPISGHTALYWYRQSLGQGLEFLIYFQGNSAPDKSGLPSDRFSAERTGGSVSTLTIQRTQQEDSAVYLCASSPDRTERTYGYTFGSGTRLTVV.

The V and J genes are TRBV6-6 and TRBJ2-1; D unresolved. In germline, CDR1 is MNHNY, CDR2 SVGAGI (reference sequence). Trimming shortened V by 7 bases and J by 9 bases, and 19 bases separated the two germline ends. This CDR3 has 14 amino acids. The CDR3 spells CASTHGPVGAEQFF. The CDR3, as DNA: TGTGCCAGCACCCACGGGCCGGTCGGCGCTGAGCAGTTCTTC.

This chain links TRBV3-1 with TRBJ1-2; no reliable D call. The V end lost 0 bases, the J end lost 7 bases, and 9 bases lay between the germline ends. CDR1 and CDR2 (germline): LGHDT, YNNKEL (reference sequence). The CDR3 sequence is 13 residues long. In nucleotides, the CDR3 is TGTGCCAGCAGCCAAGAAGCACGCAGTGGCTACACCTTC. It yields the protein CASSQEARSGYTF.

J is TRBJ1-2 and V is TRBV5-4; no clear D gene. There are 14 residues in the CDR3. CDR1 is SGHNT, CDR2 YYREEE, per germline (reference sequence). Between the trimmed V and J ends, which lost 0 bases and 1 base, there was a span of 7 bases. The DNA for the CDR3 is TGTGCCAGCAGCTTGGCTGGGAGTAACTATGGCTACACCTTC. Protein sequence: CASSLAGSNYGYTF.

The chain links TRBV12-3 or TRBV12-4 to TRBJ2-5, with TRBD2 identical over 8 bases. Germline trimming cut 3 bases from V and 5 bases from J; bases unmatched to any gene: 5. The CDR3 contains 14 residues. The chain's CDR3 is CASSFAGGVETQYF. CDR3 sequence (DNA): TGTGCCAGCAGTTTTGCCGGGGGGGTGGAGACCCAGTACTTC.

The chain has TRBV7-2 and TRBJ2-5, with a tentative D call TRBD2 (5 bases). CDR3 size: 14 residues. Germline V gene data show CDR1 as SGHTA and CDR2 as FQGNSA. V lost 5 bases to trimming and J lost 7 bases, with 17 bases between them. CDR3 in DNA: TGTGCCAGCAGCCAACACGGGAACTCCGGGACCCAGTACTTC. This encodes CASSQHGNSGTQYF. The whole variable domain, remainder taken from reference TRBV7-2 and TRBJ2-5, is GAGVSQSPSNKVTEKGKDVELRCDPISGHTALYWYRQSLGQGLEFLIYFQGNSAPDKSGLPSDRFSAERTGGSVSTLTIQRTQQEDSAVYLCASSQHGNSGTQYFGPGTRLLVL.

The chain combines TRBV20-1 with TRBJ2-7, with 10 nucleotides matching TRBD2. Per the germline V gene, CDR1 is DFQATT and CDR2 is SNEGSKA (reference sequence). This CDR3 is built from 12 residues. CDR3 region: CIASGGLYEQYF. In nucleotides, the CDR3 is TGCATCGCTAGCGGGGGTCTTTACGAGCAGTACTTC.

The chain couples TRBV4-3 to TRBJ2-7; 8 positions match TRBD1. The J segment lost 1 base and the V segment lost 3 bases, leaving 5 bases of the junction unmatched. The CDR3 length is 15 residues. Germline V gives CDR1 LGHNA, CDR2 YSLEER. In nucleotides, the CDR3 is TGCGCCAGCAGCCAGTATAGACAGGGGTCCTACGAGCAGTACTTC. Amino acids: CASSQYRQGSYEQYF.

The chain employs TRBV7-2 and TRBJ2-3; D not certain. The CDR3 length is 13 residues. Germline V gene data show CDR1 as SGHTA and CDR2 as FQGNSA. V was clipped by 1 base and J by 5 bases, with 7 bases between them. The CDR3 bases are TGTGCCAGCAGCTTAGTGGTCGGAGATACGCAGTATTTT. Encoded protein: CASSLVVGDTQYF.